This T cell receptor (beta chain) was obtained from a study of T cell changes during pregnancy in multiple sclerosis. Trimming took off 7 bases at V and 5 bases at J, with 21 bases between the two ends. The CDR3 spans 16 residues. Germline CDR1 and CDR2: SGHTS and YDEGEE. The protocol was immunoSEQ multiplex PCR, while the TCRdb copy is restricted to in-frame clones and leaves out a portion. The sample lists 20,000 to 30,000 clones, about 88% seen once, with 15% to 20% in the top ten. The specimen was CD8+ T cells from peripheral blood mononuclear cells, collected in the second trimester of pregnancy. V is TRBV5-8 and J is TRBJ2-2; D is unresolved. This clonotype was obtained from a female donor with multiple sclerosis, enrolled in a pregnancy study. The DNA of the CDR3 is TGTGCCAGCGGCTCCGCAAGCATCCTCCCAACCGGGGAGCTGTTTTTT. This encodes CASGSASILPTGELFF.